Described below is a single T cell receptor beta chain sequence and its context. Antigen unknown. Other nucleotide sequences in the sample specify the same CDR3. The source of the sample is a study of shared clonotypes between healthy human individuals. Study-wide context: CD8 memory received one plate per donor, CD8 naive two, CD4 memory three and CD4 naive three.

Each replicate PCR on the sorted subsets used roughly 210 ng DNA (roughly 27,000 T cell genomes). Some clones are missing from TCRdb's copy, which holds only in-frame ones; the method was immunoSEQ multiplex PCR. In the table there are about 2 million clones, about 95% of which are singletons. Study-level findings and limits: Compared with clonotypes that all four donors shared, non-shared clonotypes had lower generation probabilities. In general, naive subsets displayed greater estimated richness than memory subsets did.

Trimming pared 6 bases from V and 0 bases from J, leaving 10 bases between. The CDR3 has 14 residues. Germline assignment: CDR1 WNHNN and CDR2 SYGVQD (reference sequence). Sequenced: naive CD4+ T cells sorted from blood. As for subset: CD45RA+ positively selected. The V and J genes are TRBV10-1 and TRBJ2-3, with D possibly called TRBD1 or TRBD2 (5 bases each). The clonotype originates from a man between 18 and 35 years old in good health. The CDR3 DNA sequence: TGCGCCAGCAGCCGGGACCCGAGCACAGATACGCAGTATTTT. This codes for CASSRDPSTDTQYF.